Shown below are 27 T cell receptor beta chains from a single sample sequenced in a study of T cells in Graves' hyperthyroidism and ophthalmopathy. TCR beta CDR3 regions were amplified from RNA transcripts. In the first-round RT-PCR of the TCR CDR3, the HTBI primer set was used. TCRdb re-called the multiplex PCR reads with MiXCR, one entry per CDR3 protein. Among 200,000 to 250,000 distinct CDR3 sequences, about a sixth were seen once, and the ten largest hold under 65%. The sample was blood. Receptor source: a man aged 45-65 years with Graves' hyperthyroidism.

V gene TRBV24-1 combines with J gene TRBJ1-2; 7 nucleotides align to TRBD1. This CDR3 comprises 18 residues. J gave up 1 base and V 7 bases, and 17 bases lay outside the gene matches. The germline V gene has CDR1 KGHDR and CDR2 SFDVKD. The CDR3 coding sequence is TGTGCCACCAGCAGCCGGACAGGCCCCGGAGTACATAACTATGGCTACACCTTC. This encodes CATSSRTGPGVHNYGYTF.

This clonotype came up a few times. The chain joins TRBV20-1 to TRBJ2-1; possible D gene TRBD2, 6 bases. Per the germline V gene, CDR1 is DFQATT and CDR2 is SNEGSKA (reference sequence). The CDR3 covers 15 residues. Trimming shortened V by 4 bases and J by 4 bases, and 17 bases separated the two germline ends. The CDR3 protein is CSATIGGGGYNEQFF. The CDR3 DNA is TGCAGTGCTACGATCGGAGGAGGAGGGTACAATGAGCAGTTCTTC.

Ten or more counts support this clonotype. The rearrangement links TRBV18 to TRBJ2-7, with 7 bases that match TRBD1. Germline lookup yields CDR1 KGHSH and CDR2 LQKENI. The CDR3 totals 15 residues. J gave up 2 bases and V 5 bases, and 9 bases lay outside the gene matches. CDR3 DNA sequence: TGTGCCAGCTCAGCCATCCTGACAGGGACCTACGAGCAGTACTTC. Protein sequence: CASSAILTGTYEQYF.

V usage is TRBV20-1 and J usage is TRBJ2-4; TRBD2 matches at 7 bases. V lost 0 bases, J lost 9 bases, and 29 bases stayed unmatched. Germline V gives CDR1 DFQATT, CDR2 SNEGSKA (reference sequence). The CDR3 consists of 21 residues. The CDR3 loop is CSARDSGGLGRGRVNNGIQYF. The CDR3 nucleotides read TGCAGTGCTAGAGATTCCGGCGGACTAGGGCGTGGACGGGTTAACAACGGCATTCAGTACTTC.

A note on this clonotype: A read error may produce the germline difference seen at one junction end. The chain is built from TRBV7-7 and TRBJ2-5; TRBD2 aligns across 13 bases. Germline-derived CDR1 and CDR2 are SSHAT and FNYEAQ (reference sequence). The CDR3 is made up of 17 amino acids. The CDR3 reads CASSPRLAGGLQETQYF. CDR3 in DNA: TGTGCTAGCAGCCCAAGACTAGCGGGAGGACTTCAAGAGACCCAGTACTTC.

CDR3 loop: CASSPVNTGSEQFF. In DNA, the CDR3 is TGTGCCAGCAGCCCCGTAAATACGGGGAGTGAGCAGTTCTTC. This chain uses TRBV6-1 with TRBJ2-1, with TRBD2 as a possible D gene (5 bases). Looked up from germline, CDR1 is MNHNS and CDR2 is SASEGT. The CDR3 contains 14 residues. The germline V and J ends were trimmed by 6 bases and 9 bases, with 18 bases remaining between them.

This clonotype came up once. The chain recombines TRBV9 with TRBJ1-2; a possible D gene is TRBD1 (6 bases). Germline V gene sequence: CDR1 SGDLS, CDR2 YYNGEE. The length of the CDR3 is 16 residues. V lost 3 bases and J 2 bases, leaving 17 bases between the germline ends. CDR3 DNA sequence: TGTGCCAGCAGCGAAGGGGGGGGAGGATCCAACTATGGCTACACCTTC. Translated: CASSEGGGGSNYGYTF. The whole variable domain, remainder taken from reference TRBV9 and TRBJ1-2, is DSGVTQTPKHLITATGQRVTLRCSPRSGDLSVYWYQQSLDQGLQFLIQYYNGEERAKGNILERFSAQQFPDLHSELNLSSLELGDSALYFCASSEGGGGSNYGYTFGSGTRLTVV.

This clonotype was observed a handful of times. The V gene is TRBV7-9, the J gene TRBJ2-3; TRBD1 is a possible D gene (6 bases). This CDR3 spans 15 amino acids. Germline values: CDR1 SEHNR, CDR2 FQNEAQ (reference sequence). V lost 6 bases, J lost 0 bases, and 13 bases lay in between. For the CDR3, the DNA is TGTGCCAGCAGTTGGACAGATGCTAGCACAGATACGCAGTATTTT. Amino acids: CASSWTDASTDTQYF.

Notes on this clonotype: Given a much more abundant clone one base away, this may be a read error. The rearrangement links TRBV7-8 to TRBJ2-7; possibly TRBD2 for D (5 bases). V was clipped by 4 bases and J by 3 bases, with 16 bases between them. The germline V gene encodes CDR1 SGHVS and CDR2 FQNEAQ. The CDR3 totals 15 residues. Here the CDR3 DNA reads TGTGCCAGCAGCTCAAAAGGAGGAGTAAACTACGAGCAGTACTTC. Amino acids: CASSSKGGVNYEQYF.

This clonotype was counted ten times or more. The chain has TRBV2 and TRBJ2-1, with D tentatively TRBD2 (6 bases). This CDR3 spans 13 amino acids. V was clipped by 1 base and J by 7 bases, with 8 bases between them. Germline V gene sequence: CDR1 SNHLY, CDR2 FYNNEI. The CDR3 bases are TGTGCCAGCAGTGAAGGGAGGGTTAATGAGCAGTTCTTC. Its translation is CASSEGRVNEQFF. The entire variable domain, with the rest obtained from reference TRBV2 and TRBJ2-1, is as follows: EPEVTQTPSHQVTQMGQEVILRCVPISNHLYFYWYRQILGQKVEFLVSFYNNEISEKSEIFDDQFSVERPDGSNFTLKIRSTKLEDSAMYFCASSEGRVNEQFFGPGTRLTVL.

This clonotype was seen ten or more times. One end of the junction varies from germline; a read error may be responsible. This chain joins TRBV6-1 and TRBJ2-2, with TRBD2 as a possible D gene (5 bases). CDR3 length equals 13 residues. Germline assignment: CDR1 MNHNS and CDR2 SASEGT. As DNA, the CDR3 is TGTGCCAGCAGTCAAGCGGTCACCGGGGAGCTGTTTTTT. It translates to CASSQAVTGELFF.

This clonotype has ten or more counts. J is TRBJ2-1 and V is TRBV7-9; 11 bases are a match to TRBD2. V was clipped by 5 bases and J by 8 bases; unmatched bases: 5. From germline, CDR1 is SEHNR and CDR2 FQNEAQ (reference sequence). The CDR3 contains 14 residues. The CDR3 sequence: CASSRSGRGDEQFF. In DNA, the CDR3 is TGTGCCAGCAGCCGTAGCGGGAGGGGCGATGAGCAGTTCTTC.

The chain recombines TRBV30 with TRBJ1-1; D remains ambiguous. The germline V and J ends were trimmed by 1 base and 5 bases, with 8 bases remaining between them. The CDR3 spans 12 residues. Germline V gene lookup returns CDR1 GTSNPN and CDR2 SVGIG (reference sequence). This CDR3 is CAWSASATEAFF. For the CDR3, the DNA is TGTGCCTGGAGTGCCTCGGCTACTGAAGCTTTCTTT.

This clonotype has a handful of counts. The rearrangement links TRBV19 to TRBJ2-5; D is ambiguous. CDR1 and CDR2 from the germline V gene are LNHDA and SQIVND (reference sequence). V dropped 5 bases and J dropped 2 bases, with 9 bases sitting between them. The CDR3 has 13 residues. CDR3 DNA sequence: TGTGCCAGTAGTTACCTGGATCAAGAGACCCAGTACTTC. As protein: CASSYLDQETQYF.

In its sample, this clonotype was seen a few times. The rearrangement uses TRBV14 and TRBJ2-7; D is undetermined. This CDR3 is built from 12 residues. Germline values: CDR1 SGHDN, CDR2 FVKESK. The V end lost 3 bases, the J end lost 8 bases, and 11 bases lay between the germline ends. The CDR3, as DNA: TGTGCCAGCAGCCATCCGTTCGGCCAGCAGTACTTC. Amino acids: CASSHPFGQQYF. The whole variable domain, filled in from reference TRBV14 and TRBJ2-7, reads EAGVTQFPSHSVIEKGQTVTLRCDPISGHDNLYWYRRVMGKEIKFLLHFVKESKQDESGMPNNRFLAERTGGTYSTLKVQPAELEDSGVYFCASSHPFGQQYFGPGTRLTVT.

The chain recombines TRBV27 with TRBJ2-1, with D possibly being TRBD2 (6 bases). The V end lost 6 bases, the J end lost 12 bases, and 18 bases lay between the germline ends. CDR3 length equals 13 residues. Germline CDR1 and CDR2: MNHEY and SMNVEV (reference sequence). CDR3 loop: CASRLGGAGGQFF. CDR3 sequence (DNA): TGTGCCAGCAGGCTGGGGGGAGCGGGCGGGCAGTTCTTC.

In this sample, this clonotype turned up many times. The chain has TRBV11-3 and TRBJ2-1; D is perhaps TRBD2 (6 bases). This CDR3 has 19 amino acids. Germline loops: CDR1 SGHNT, CDR2 YENEEA. V lost 5 bases and J lost 1, with 24 bases in between. CDR3 sequence (DNA): TGTGCCAGCAGCACCCGACAGCCGCTTGCGGGGACGTCCTACAATGAGCAGTTCTTC. Protein: CASSTRQPLAGTSYNEQFF. Filled out from reference TRBV11-3 and TRBJ2-1, the complete variable domain reads EAGVVQSPRYKIIEKKQPVAFWCNPISGHNTLYWYLQNLGQGPELLIRYENEEAVDDSQLPKDRFSAERLKGVDSTLKIQPAELGDSAVYLCASSTRQPLAGTSYNEQFFGPGTRLTVL.

V usage is TRBV5-5 and J usage is TRBJ2-2; D remains unclear. The V gene's germline CDR1 is SGHKS and CDR2 YYEKEE (reference sequence). The CDR3 contains 13 residues. V was pared by 4 bases and J by 4 bases, with 8 bases between. The CDR3 bases are TGTGCCAGCAGCAGTGCTTTCACCGGGGAGCTGTTTTTT. Translating it yields CASSSAFTGELFF.

The V and J genes are TRBV6-1 and TRBJ2-7, with a possible D match to TRBD2 (6 bases). Per germline, CDR1 MNHNS and CDR2 SASEGT. Trimming pared 5 bases from V and 2 bases from J, leaving 10 bases between. The CDR3 contains 13 residues. CDR3 sequence (DNA): TGTGCCAGCAGTCCGGGACTCACCTACGAGCAGTACTTC. This translates into CASSPGLTYEQYF.

This chain links TRBV27 with TRBJ2-7; 9 bases line up with TRBD1. CDR1 is MNHEY, CDR2 SMNVEV, per germline (reference sequence). The CDR3 covers 19 residues. V lost 0 bases to trimming and J lost 5 bases; unmatched junction nucleotides: 17. The CDR3 DNA is TGTGCCAGCAGTTTATCGAAGTGGGTTGGGGACAGGGATAGTCACGAGCAGTACTTC. It encodes CASSLSKWVGDRDSHEQYF.

The chain joins TRBV28 to TRBJ1-2, with D possibly matching TRBD1 (5 bases). This CDR3 is 14 amino acids long. V was cut by 9 bases and J by 8 bases, with 22 bases left in between. From germline, CDR1 is MDHEN and CDR2 SYDVKM. The CDR3 DNA reads TGTGCCAGTCAGTATCCGCAGGGTACGAGCGGCTACACCTTC. Its translation: CASQYPQGTSGYTF.

This clonotype has at least ten counts. This chain uses TRBV11-2 with TRBJ2-1, with D possibly being TRBD2 (5 bases). This CDR3 is 16 amino acids long. In germline, CDR1 is SGHAT, CDR2 FQNNGV. V lost 2 bases to trimming and J lost 0 bases, with 11 bases between them. CDR3: CASSLRADTSYNEQFF. The CDR3 bases are TGTGCCAGCAGCTTAAGAGCGGATACCTCCTACAATGAGCAGTTCTTC. The full variable domain, its missing parts supplied by reference TRBV11-2 and TRBJ2-1, is EAGVAQSPRYKIIEKRQSVAFWCNPISGHATLYWYQQILGQGPKLLIQFQNNGVVDDSQLPKDRFSAERLKGVDSTLKIQPAKLEDSAVYLCASSLRADTSYNEQFFGPGTRLTVL.

This clonotype was seen ten or more times. The V and J genes are TRBV5-1 and TRBJ1-2; D unclear. The germline V gene encodes CDR1 SGHRS and CDR2 YFSETQ. This CDR3 is built from 13 residues. V shed 0 bases and J shed 2 bases, with 5 bases lying between them. The CDR3 loop reads CASSLVRNYGYTF. The CDR3 DNA is TGCGCCAGCAGCTTGGTTCGGAACTATGGCTACACCTTC.

V is TRBV10-3 and J is TRBJ2-7, with TRBD2 identical over 12 bases. Germline V CDR1 and CDR2: ENHRY, SYGVKD. The CDR3 is 14 amino acids. For the CDR3, the DNA is TGTCTCGTGGCTAGCGGGAGGGGAGGGCACGAGCAGTACTTC. This translates into CLVASGRGGHEQYF.

A few counts support this clonotype. The chain links TRBV12-3 or TRBV12-4 to TRBJ1-3; a possible D gene is TRBD1 (6 bases). This CDR3 has 11 residues. Trimming left V 6 bases short and J 15 bases short, with 15 bases between. CDR3 sequence: CASSLGHLQYF. The DNA of the CDR3 is TGTGCCAGCAGCTTGGGACATCTACAATATTTT.

This clonotype has ten or more counts. The chain uses TRBV7-2 and TRBJ2-7; tentatively, D is TRBD1 (5 bases). V was shortened by 5 bases and J by 2 bases, with 13 bases between the two germline ends. The CDR3 extends over 14 amino acids. Germline V gene data show CDR1 as SGHTA and CDR2 as FQGNSA. CDR3 residues: CASSPQGGPYEQYF. DNA of the CDR3: TGTGCCAGCAGCCCCCAGGGCGGCCCCTACGAGCAGTACTTC.

Turning to this clonotype: This clone may be a read error of a much larger clone one base away. The chain has TRBV20-1 and TRBJ2-5, with a weak D call TRBD1 (8 bases). Germline V gene sequence: CDR1 DFQATT, CDR2 SNEGSKA (reference sequence). The CDR3 contains 14 residues. Trimming cost V 0 bases and J 7 bases, with 15 bases left between them. The CDR3 is CSARDGQGGGTQYF. The DNA for the CDR3 is TGCAGTGCTAGAGATGGACAGGGCGGGGGGACCCAGTACTTC.